The present TCR beta chain was sequenced within a study of T cell changes during pregnancy in multiple sclerosis (dated by TCRdb to about 2019). As for the study more broadly: Changes in the T cell repertoire over the course of pregnancy were examined in this study in women with multiple sclerosis.

Details on this clone: Its target antigen remains unknown. Per-base qualities were not stored, and no clone one base away is much larger.

At the junction V is shortened by 3 bases and J by 2 bases, with 8 bases in between. The CDR3 runs 13 residues from the cysteine to the phenylalanine. The entry retains the CDR3 DNA only, 39 bases that are in frame from base 1. The germline V gene encodes CDR1 SGHDT and CDR2 YYEEEE. The library was built by means of the immunoSEQ multiplex PCR assay. TCRdb mirrors the immuneACCESS table, restricted to in-frame sequences. Some clones are absent from its copies; in checked studies, under half trace to an unresolved V gene, and the reason for the others is unknown. For this sample there are some 71,000 clones; approximately 90% appear just once. Clones ranked in the top ten supply roughly 1.5% of the sample.

The sample consisted of peripheral blood, taken in the third trimester of pregnancy. The V and J segments used are TRBV5-6 and TRBJ1-2; perhaps TRBD1 is the D gene, with 5 bases matching. The clonotype originates from a female donor with multiple sclerosis, enrolled in a pregnancy study. This receptor carries the CDR3 CASSSRQNYGYTF. In nucleotide form, the sequence is TGTGCCAGCAGCTCCCGACAGAACTATGGCTACACCTTC.